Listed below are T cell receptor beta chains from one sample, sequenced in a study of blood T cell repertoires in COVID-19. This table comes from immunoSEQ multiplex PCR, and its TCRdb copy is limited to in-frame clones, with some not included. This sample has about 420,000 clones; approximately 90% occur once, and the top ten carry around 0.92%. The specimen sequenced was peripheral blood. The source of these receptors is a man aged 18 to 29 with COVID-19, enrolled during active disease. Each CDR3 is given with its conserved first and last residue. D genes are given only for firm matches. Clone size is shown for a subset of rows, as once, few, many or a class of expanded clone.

TGTGCCAGTGGGGACAGAAACTATGGCTACACCTTC,CASGDRNYGYTF,TRBD1,TRBV6-5,TRBJ1-2,-
TGTGCCAGCAGTGAACAGCGGGGTCCCTACGAGCAGTACTTC,CASSEQRGPYEQYF,TRBD2,TRBV6-1,TRBJ2-7,once
TGTGCCAGCAGTCCCCCAGGGACAGGGAGCATCTACGAGCAGTACTTC,CASSPPGTGSIYEQYF,TRBD1,TRBV27,TRBJ2-7,-
TGTGCCTGGAGTGGGGGCAGGGGTTACACTGAAGCTTTCTTT,CAWSGGRGYTEAFF,-,TRBV30,TRBJ1-1,-
TGTGCCAGTAGTATAGATTTAATCGGGCAGGGGGCGACAGATACGCAGTATTTT,CASSIDLIGQGATDTQYF,TRBD1,TRBV19,TRBJ2-3,-
TGCGCCAGCAGCCAAGATAAGGGACTAGCGGGACCACAGTACTTC,CASSQDKGLAGPQYF,TRBD2,TRBV4-1,TRBJ2-5,-
TGTGCCAGTAGGAACGACGGAGTAGTCTCTGGGGCCAACGTCCTGACTTTC,CASRNDGVVSGANVLTF,-,TRBV19,TRBJ2-6,-
TGTGCCAGCAGCAAATCCGGGACTAACACAGATACGCAGTATTTT,CASSKSGTNTDTQYF,TRBD2,TRBV7-8,TRBJ2-3,-
TGCGCCCCCAAAGCGGGACACCGAGAAGCTTTCTTT,CAPKAGHREAFF,-,TRBV5-1,TRBJ1-1,-
TGTGCCAGCAGCCCTCTGTTACTAGCAAAAGCGGGTCCGTTCTTC,CASSPLLLAKAGPFF,-,TRBV11-2,TRBJ2-1,few
TGTGCCAGCAGCCCCCGGGACAATCCCGGGACCCTCCACTTT,CASSPRDNPGTLHF,-,TRBV7-9,TRBJ1-6,-
TGCGCCAGCAGCCCAGGAGAGGGAAGCAATTCACCCCTCCACTTT,CASSPGEGSNSPLHF,-,TRBV5-1,TRBJ1-6,-
TGTGCCAGCAGCATTGGGGGCCTAGGCGGGGGGGCCTACAATGAGCAGTTCTTC,CASSIGGLGGGAYNEQFF,TRBD2,TRBV5-4,TRBJ2-1,-
TGTGCCAGCAGCTTGGACGCAGGGCCCAATCAGCCCCAGCATTTT,CASSLDAGPNQPQHF,-,TRBV5-4,TRBJ1-5,few
TGTGCCAGCAGAAGACGGGGGGAGGTCGACGCTGAAGCTTTCTTT,CASRRRGEVDAEAFF,-,TRBV7-2,TRBJ1-1,-
TGTGCCAGCAGCAAGCGACAGGGCCATGAGCAGTTCTTC,CASSKRQGHEQFF,TRBD1,TRBV5-6,TRBJ2-1,-
TGTGCCAGCAGATCCCTAGGGAGTGAGCAGTTCTTC,CASRSLGSEQFF,-,TRBV3-1/TRBV3-2,TRBJ2-1,-
TGCGCCAGCAGTGAGTCCGGGGGGCAAGCTTTCTTT,CASSESGGQAFF,-,TRBV10-2,TRBJ1-1,-
TGTGCCAGCAGCTCCTTCCGACTAGCGGGTGGGGAGACCCAGTACTTC,CASSSFRLAGGETQYF,TRBD2,TRBV7-9,TRBJ2-5,-
TGTGCCAGCAGCTTAGGGACTAGCGGATCCTACGAGCAGTACTTC,CASSLGTSGSYEQYF,TRBD2,TRBV5-4,TRBJ2-7,-
TGTGCCAGCGGATACAGGGGGTCGACCTACGAGCAGTACTTC,CASGYRGSTYEQYF,TRBD1,TRBV13,TRBJ2-7,few
TGCGCCAGCAGCCAAGAAGGGACAGGGATTTCCTACAATGAGCAGTTCTTC,CASSQEGTGISYNEQFF,TRBD1,TRBV4-1,TRBJ2-1,-
TGTGCCAGCAGCCCTGGACCTTGGACAGGGGGCGACTATGGCTACACCTTC,CASSPGPWTGGDYGYTF,TRBD1,TRBV9,TRBJ1-2,-
TGTGCCAGCAGCTTGGACCGCGCAAGCTATAATTCACCCCTCCACTTT,CASSLDRASYNSPLHF,-,TRBV5-4,TRBJ1-6,-
TGCGCCAGCAGCTTTAGGGAGCTGACTAGCGGTTACAATGAGCAGTTCTTC,CASSFRELTSGYNEQFF,TRBD2,TRBV5-1,TRBJ2-1,-
TGTGCTAGTGGTTTGGCGGACAGGGCCAAAAACATTCAGTACTTC,CASGLADRAKNIQYF,TRBD1,TRBV12-5,TRBJ2-4,-
TGTGCCAGCAGTGTTGGGAGCGGGGCTAGCACAGATACGCAGTATTTT,CASSVGSGASTDTQYF,TRBD2,TRBV2,TRBJ2-3,-
TGTGCCAGCAGCGTAGAACTAGCGGGGGCGTCCACCCAGTACTTC,CASSVELAGASTQYF,TRBD2,TRBV9,TRBJ2-5,-
TGTGCCAGCAGCGTTCCGTCAGGGGCGGGAGCAGTGGACACCGGGGAGCTGTTTTTT,CASSVPSGAGAVDTGELFF,-,TRBV9,TRBJ2-2,-
TGCGCCAGCAGCCTGGGACAGCCCACAGATACGCAGTATTTT,CASSLGQPTDTQYF,TRBD1,TRBV5-1,TRBJ2-3,-
TGCGCCAGCAGCCAAGAGGGACTAGCGGGAGTCTACGAGCAGTACTTC,CASSQEGLAGVYEQYF,TRBD2,TRBV4-1,TRBJ2-7,-
TGTGCCTGCTACAGGGGAAACGAGCAGTACTTC,CACYRGNEQYF,TRBD1,TRBV6-5,TRBJ2-7,-
TGTGCCAGCAGTTACGCATGGACAGGATTGGCAGATACGCAGTATTTT,CASSYAWTGLADTQYF,TRBD1,TRBV6-5,TRBJ2-3,-
TGTGCCAGCAGCTTCCCCAAGTTAGGGACAGGCTCCTACAATGAGCAGTTCTTC,CASSFPKLGTGSYNEQFF,TRBD1,TRBV11-2,TRBJ2-1,-
TGTGCCATCAGTGGCCCAGCGGGAGATGTAGCAGATACGCAGTATTTT,CAISGPAGDVADTQYF,TRBD2,TRBV10-3,TRBJ2-3,-